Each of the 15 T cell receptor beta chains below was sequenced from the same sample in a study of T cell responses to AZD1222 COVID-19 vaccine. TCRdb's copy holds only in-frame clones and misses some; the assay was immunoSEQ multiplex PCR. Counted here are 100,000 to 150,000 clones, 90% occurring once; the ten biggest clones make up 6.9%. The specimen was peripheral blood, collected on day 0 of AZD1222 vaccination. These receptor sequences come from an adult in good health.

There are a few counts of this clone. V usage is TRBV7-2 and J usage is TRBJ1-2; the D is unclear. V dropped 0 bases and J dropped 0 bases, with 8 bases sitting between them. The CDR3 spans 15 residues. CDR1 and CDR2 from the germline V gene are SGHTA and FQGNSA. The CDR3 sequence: CASSLAGRPNYGYTF. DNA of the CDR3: TGTGCCAGCAGCTTAGCGGGCCGCCCTAACTATGGCTACACCTTC.

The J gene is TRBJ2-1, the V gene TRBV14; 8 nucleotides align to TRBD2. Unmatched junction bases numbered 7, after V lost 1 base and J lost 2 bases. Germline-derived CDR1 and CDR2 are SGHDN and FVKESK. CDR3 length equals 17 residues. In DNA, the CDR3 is TGTGCCAGCAGCCAAGGGCTGGCGGGGGGCCCCTACAATGAGCAGTTCTTC. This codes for CASSQGLAGGPYNEQFF.

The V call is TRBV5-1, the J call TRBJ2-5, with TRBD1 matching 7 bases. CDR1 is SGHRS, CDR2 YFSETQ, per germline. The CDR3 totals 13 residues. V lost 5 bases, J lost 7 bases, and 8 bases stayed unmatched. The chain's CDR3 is CASRGTVGRTQYF. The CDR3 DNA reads TGCGCCAGCAGGGGGACAGTCGGTCGGACCCAGTACTTC. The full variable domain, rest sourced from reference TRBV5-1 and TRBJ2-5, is KAGVTQTPRYLIKTRGQQVTLSCSPISGHRSVSWYQQTPGQGLQFLFEYFSETQRNKGNFPGRFSGRQFSNSRSEMNVSTLELGDSALYLCASRGTVGRTQYFGPGTRLLVL.

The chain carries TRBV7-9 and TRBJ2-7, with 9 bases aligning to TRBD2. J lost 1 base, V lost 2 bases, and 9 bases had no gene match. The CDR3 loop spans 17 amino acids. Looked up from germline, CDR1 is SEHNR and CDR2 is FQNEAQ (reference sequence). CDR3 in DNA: TGTGCCAGCAGCTTAAGGGCGGGAGGGACTGGTTCCTACGAGCAGTACTTC. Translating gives CASSLRAGGTGSYEQYF.

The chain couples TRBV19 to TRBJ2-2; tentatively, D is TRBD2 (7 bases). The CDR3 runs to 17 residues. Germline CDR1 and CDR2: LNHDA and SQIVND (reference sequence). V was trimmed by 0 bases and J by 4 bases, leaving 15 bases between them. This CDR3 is CASSIDPGGTGTGELFF. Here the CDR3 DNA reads TGTGCCAGTAGTATAGATCCGGGGGGCACGGGCACCGGGGAGCTGTTTTTT.

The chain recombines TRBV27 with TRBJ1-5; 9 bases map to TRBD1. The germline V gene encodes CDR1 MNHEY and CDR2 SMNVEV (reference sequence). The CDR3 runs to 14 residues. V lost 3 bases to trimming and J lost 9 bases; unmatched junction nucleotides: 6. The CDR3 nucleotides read TGTGCCAGCAGTTTGAGACAGGGGGAGGGGCCCCAGCATTTT. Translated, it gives CASSLRQGEGPQHF.

The CDR3 loop is CASSPGGLYGYTF. DNA of the CDR3: TGTGCCAGCAGTCCGGGGGGACTCTATGGCTACACCTTC. The V call is TRBV6-2 or TRBV6-3, the J call TRBJ1-2; perhaps TRBD1 as D (5 bases). Germline V gene lookup returns CDR1 MNHEY and CDR2 SVGEGT. The CDR3 length is 13 residues. Trimming cost V 5 bases and J 4 bases, with 11 bases left between them.

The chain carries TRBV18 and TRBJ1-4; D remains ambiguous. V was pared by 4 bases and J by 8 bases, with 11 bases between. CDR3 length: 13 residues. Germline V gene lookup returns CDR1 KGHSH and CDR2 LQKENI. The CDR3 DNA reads TGTGCCAGCTCACGGGCTAGGGAAGAAAAACTGTTTTTT. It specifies CASSRAREEKLFF.

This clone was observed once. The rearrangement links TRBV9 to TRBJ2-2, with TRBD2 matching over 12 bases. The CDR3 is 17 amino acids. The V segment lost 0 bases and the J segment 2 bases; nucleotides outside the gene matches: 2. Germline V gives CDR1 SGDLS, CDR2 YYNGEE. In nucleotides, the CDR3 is TGTGCCAGCAGCGTAGCTAGCGGGGGGGCTAACACCGGGGAGCTGTTTTTT. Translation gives CASSVASGGANTGELFF.

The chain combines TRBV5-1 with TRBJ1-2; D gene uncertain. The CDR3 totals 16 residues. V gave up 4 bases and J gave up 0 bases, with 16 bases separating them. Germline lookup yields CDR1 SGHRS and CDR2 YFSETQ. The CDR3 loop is CASSQLPQLPNYGYTF. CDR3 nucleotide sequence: TGCGCCAGCAGCCAACTCCCGCAGTTGCCTAACTATGGCTACACCTTC.

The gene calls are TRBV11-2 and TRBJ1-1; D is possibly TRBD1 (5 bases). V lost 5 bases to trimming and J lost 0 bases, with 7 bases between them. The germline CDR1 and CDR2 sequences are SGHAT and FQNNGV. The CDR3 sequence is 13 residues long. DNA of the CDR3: TGTGCCAGCAGCCGGGGCGTGAACACTGAAGCTTTCTTT. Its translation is CASSRGVNTEAFF.

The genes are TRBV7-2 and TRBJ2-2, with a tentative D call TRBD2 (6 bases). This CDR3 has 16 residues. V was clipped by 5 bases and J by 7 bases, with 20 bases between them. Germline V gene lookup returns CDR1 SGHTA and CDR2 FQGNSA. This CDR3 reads CASSASGTQPGGELFF. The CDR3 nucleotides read TGTGCCAGCAGCGCCTCCGGGACTCAACCGGGCGGGGAGCTGTTTTTT.

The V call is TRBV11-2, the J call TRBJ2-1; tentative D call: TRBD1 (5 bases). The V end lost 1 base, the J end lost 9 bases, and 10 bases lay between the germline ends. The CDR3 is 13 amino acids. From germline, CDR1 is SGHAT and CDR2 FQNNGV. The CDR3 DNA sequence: TGTGCCAGCAGCTTAGGTGCAAGGGGTGAGCAGTTCTTC. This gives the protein CASSLGARGEQFF.

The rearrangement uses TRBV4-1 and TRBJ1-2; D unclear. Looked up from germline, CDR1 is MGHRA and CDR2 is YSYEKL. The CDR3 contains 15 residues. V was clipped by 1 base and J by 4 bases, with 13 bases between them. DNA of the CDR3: TGCGCCAGCAGCCAAGGGATGGCCGGAGGCTATGGCTACACCTTC. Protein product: CASSQGMAGGYGYTF.

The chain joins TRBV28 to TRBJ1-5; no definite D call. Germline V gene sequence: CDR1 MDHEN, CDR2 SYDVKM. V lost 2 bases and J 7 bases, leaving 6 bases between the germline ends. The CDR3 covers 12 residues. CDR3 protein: CASSLTGQPQHF. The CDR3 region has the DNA TGTGCCAGCAGTTTAACCGGACAGCCCCAGCATTTT.